This T cell receptor (beta chain) emerged from a study of T cells in Graves' hyperthyroidism and ophthalmopathy. The TCR beta CDR3 regions underwent amplification using RNA transcripts as the source. The HTBI primer set was used in a first-round RT-PCR of the TCR CDR3. A single record per CDR3 protein comes from TCRdb applying MiXCR to the multiplex PCR reads. The data show a few hundred thousand distinct CDR3 sequences, around 20% seen once. Trimming removed 3 bases from V and 11 bases from J, with 16 bases in between. Germline CDR1 MDHEN, CDR2 SYDVKM. This CDR3 is built from 13 residues. The chain couples TRBV28 to TRBJ1-1; possibly TRBD1 for D (6 bases). The sequence was collected from a young man with Graves' hyperthyroidism. The sample consisted of blood. This chain's CDR3 is CASSLAGHGSAFF. CDR3 nucleotides: TGTGCCAGCAGTTTGGCGGGACACGGGTCTGCTTTCTTT.